This section outlines one T cell receptor (beta chain) sequence together with its context. Its antigen has not been determined. The sample holds no much larger clone one base away, and base qualities are not on file. Other DNA variants within this sample encode the same CDR3. These data belong to a study of OX40 agonist ivuxolimab in advanced cancers. A note on the overall study: Ivuxolimab, which targeted the costimulatory receptor OX40 (CD134), was an agonistic, fully human IgG2 monoclonal antibody. Patients were allowed to have had prior anti-PD-1, anti-PD-L1 or anti-CTLA-4 therapy, and approximately 43% of the dose-escalation patients had previously received checkpoint inhibitors. Partial responses occurred in three dose-escalation patients: two with cutaneous melanoma and one with hepatocellular carcinoma. Peripheral TCRbeta sequencing was intended to test whether TCR sequence diversity was altered and clonal T-cell expansion was caused by ivuxolimab. The dose-escalation cohort was over 70% male with a mean age of approximately 59 years, ranging from roughly 20 to 80. Intravenous ivuxolimab was administered to patients every 2 weeks at six dose levels: 0.01, 0.1, 0.3, 1.5, 3 and 10 mg/kg. Among the 50 to 55 dose-escalation patients, around 19 had hepatocellular carcinoma, about 15 melanoma, 9 renal cell carcinoma and 9 head and neck cancer. The monotherapy dose-escalation portion (N of about 57 patients) of the phase I ivuxolimab trial is reported in the paper. What the work shows at the level of the full study, not this receptor alone: Antigen specificity was not determined for the clonally expanded peripheral T cells. Low levels of normalized T-cell clonal expansion were also seen in some nonresponding patients. On average, CD8+ T cells showed more expanded clones than CD4+ T cells after ivuxolimab. In the 0.1-3.0 mg/kg groups, partial responders had among the lowest normalized peripheral clonal expansion, particularly in CD8+ T cells. At doses of 0.1 to 3.0 mg/kg, clonal expansion of both CD4+ and CD8+ blood T cells was observed from baseline to week 6.

Patients with autoimmune disease history or receiving systemic immunosuppression were excluded from the trial. Peripheral blood for TCR sequencing was collected from all dose cohorts at baseline, on cycle 4 day 1, and on cycle 7 day 1. The samples were taken from a phase I, first-in-human, multicenter, open-label dose-escalation trial of ivuxolimab. Adults with locally advanced or metastatic melanoma, renal cell carcinoma, hepatocellular carcinoma or head and neck squamous cell carcinoma were enrolled in the trial. CD4+ and CD8+ T cells were sorted separately from peripheral blood before TCR sequencing. To sequence the TCRbeta CDR3 region, genomic DNA was isolated from the sorted cells. The immunoSEQ Assay was used to sequence the TCRbeta CDR3 regions. Here the immuneACCESS table is served through TCRdb, limited to in-frame sequences with V and J called. Missing clones are a known gap in these copies; in checked studies unresolved V genes cover under half, and the rest lacks a known reason. In all, the sample holds roughly 72,000 clones, and roughly 94% of those were seen once. The top ten constitute roughly 14% of the sample.

In the germline V gene, CDR1 corresponds to MNHEY and CDR2 to SVGAGI. The CDR3 sequence holds 14 residues, the cysteine and phenylalanine included. Of all the DNA, just the CDR3 is kept, 42 bases in frame from base 1. V sheds 2 bases and J sheds 0 bases, leaving 6 bases between their ends. This specimen was CD4+ or CD8+ T cells sorted from blood, taken in a trial of the OX40 agonist ivuxolimab. The TCR sequence derives from an adult with an advanced solid tumor such as melanoma, head and neck, liver or kidney cancer. The rearrangement joined TRBV6-5 to TRBJ2-3; TRBD2 could be the D gene, as 5 bases match. The sequenced DNA: TGTGCCAGCAGTTACGGCGGGAGCACAGATACGCAGTATTTT. This codes for CASSYGGSTDTQYF.